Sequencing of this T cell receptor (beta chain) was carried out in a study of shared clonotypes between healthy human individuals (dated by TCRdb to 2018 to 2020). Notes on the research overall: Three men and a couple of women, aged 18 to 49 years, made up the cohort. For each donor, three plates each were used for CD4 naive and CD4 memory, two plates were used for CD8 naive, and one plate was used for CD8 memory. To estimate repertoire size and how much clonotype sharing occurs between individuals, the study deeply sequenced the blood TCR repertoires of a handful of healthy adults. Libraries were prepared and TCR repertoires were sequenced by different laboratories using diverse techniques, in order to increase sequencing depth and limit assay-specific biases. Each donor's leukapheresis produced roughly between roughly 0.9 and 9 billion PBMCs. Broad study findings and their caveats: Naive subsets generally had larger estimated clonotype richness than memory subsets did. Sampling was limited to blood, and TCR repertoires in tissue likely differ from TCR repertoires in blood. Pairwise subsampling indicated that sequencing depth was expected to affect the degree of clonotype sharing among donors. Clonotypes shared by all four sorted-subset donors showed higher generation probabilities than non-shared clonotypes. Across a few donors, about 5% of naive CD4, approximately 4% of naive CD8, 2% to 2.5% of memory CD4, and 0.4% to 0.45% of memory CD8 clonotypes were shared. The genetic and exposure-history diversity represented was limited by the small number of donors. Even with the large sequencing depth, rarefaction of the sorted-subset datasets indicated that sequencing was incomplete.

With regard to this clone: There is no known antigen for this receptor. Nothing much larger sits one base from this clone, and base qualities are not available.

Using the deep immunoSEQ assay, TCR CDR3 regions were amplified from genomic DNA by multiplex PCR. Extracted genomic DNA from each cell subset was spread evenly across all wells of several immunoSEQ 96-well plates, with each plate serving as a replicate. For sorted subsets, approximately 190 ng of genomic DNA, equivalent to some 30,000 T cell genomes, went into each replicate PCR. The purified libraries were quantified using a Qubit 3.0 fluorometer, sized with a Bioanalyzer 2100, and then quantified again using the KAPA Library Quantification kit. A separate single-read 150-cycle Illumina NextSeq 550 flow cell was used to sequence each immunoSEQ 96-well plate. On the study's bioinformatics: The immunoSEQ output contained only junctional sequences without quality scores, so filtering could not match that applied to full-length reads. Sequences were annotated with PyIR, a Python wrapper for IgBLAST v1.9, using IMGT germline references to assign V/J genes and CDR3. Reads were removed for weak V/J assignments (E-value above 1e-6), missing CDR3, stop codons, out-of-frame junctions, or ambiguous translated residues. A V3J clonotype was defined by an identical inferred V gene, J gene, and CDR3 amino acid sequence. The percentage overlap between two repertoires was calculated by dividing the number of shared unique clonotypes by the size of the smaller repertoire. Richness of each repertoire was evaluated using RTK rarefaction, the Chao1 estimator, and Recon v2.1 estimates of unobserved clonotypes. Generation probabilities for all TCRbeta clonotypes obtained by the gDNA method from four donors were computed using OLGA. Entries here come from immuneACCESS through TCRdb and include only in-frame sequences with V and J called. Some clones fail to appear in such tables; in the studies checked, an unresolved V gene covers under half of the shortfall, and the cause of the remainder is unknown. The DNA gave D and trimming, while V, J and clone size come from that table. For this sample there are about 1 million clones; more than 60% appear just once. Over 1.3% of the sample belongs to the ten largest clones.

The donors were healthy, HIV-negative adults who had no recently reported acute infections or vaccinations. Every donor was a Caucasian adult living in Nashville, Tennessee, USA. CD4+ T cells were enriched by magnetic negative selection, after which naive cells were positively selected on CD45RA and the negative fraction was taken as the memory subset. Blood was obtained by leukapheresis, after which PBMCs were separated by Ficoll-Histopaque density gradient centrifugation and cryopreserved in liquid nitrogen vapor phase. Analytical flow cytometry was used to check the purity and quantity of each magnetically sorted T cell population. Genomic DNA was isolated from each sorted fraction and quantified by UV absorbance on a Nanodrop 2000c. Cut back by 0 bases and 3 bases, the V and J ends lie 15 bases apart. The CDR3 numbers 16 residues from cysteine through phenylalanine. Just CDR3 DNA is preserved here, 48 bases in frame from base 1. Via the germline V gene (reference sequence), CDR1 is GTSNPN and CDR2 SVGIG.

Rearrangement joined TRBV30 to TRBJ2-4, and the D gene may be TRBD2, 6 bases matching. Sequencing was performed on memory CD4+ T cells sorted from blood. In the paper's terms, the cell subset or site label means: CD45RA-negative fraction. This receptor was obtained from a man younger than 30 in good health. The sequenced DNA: TGTGCCTGGAGTGTTCTGGCCCTGGGGGGCAAAAACATTCAGTACTTC. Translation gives CAWSVLALGGKNIQYF. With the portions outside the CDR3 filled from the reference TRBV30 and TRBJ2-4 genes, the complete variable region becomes SQTIHQWPATLVQPVGSPLSLECTVEGTSNPNLYWYRQAAGRGLQLLFYSVGIGQISSEVPQNLSASRPQDRQFILSSKKLLLSDSGFYLCAWSVLALGGKNIQYFGAGTRLSVL.